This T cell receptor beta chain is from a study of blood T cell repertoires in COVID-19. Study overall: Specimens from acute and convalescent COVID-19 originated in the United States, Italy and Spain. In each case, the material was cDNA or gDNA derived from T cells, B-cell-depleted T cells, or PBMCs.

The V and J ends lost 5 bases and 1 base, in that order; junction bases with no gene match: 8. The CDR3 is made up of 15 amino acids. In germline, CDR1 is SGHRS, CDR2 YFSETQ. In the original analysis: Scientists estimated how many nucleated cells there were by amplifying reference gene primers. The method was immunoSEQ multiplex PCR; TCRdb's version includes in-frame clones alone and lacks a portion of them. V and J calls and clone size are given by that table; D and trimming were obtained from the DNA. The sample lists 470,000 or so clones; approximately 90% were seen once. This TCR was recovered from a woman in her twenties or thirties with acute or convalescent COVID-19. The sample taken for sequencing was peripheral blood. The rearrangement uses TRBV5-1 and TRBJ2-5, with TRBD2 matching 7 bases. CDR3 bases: TGCGCCAGCAGTCTGCGGTGGGGGGGCCAAGAGACCCAGTACTTC. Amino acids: CASSLRWGGQETQYF.